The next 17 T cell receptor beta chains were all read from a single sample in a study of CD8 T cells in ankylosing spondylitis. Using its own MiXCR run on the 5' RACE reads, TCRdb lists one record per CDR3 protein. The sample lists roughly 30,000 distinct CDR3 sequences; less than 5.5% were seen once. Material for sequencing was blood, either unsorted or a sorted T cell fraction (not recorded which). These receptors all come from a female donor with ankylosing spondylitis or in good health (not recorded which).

The CDR3 DNA follows: TGTGCCAGCAGCGTCTCCCAGCTAGCGACCGGGGAGCTGTTTTTT. It is translated as CASSVSQLATGELFF. The gene calls are TRBV9 and TRBJ2-2, with D possibly being TRBD2 (6 bases). V lost 2 bases, J lost 5 bases, and 13 bases lay in between. This CDR3 contains 15 residues. CDR1 and CDR2 from the germline V gene are SGDLS and YYNGEE. Based on the CDR3 plus reference TRBV9 and TRBJ2-2, the full variable domain is DSGVTQTPKHLITATGQRVTLRCSPRSGDLSVYWYQQSLDQGLQFLIQYYNGEERAKGNILERFSAQQFPDLHSELNLSSLELGDSALYFCASSVSQLATGELFFGEGSRLTVL.

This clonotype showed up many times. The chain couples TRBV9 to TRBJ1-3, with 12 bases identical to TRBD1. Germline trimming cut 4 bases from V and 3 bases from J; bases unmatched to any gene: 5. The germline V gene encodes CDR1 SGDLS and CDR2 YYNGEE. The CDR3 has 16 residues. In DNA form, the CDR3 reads TGTGCCAGCAGCTGGGGGACAGGGGGCAGTGGAAACACCATATATTTT. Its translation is CASSWGTGGSGNTIYF.

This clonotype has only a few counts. The DNA for the CDR3 is TGTGCCAGCAGCGGGGGCGGCGCTGGCTACACCTTC. Translated: CASSGGGAGYTF. V is TRBV9 and J is TRBJ1-2; D might be TRBD1 (5 bases). This CDR3 has 12 amino acids. The germline CDR1 and CDR2 sequences are SGDLS and YYNGEE. Deletions cut 3 bases from V and 7 bases from J, with 10 bases between.

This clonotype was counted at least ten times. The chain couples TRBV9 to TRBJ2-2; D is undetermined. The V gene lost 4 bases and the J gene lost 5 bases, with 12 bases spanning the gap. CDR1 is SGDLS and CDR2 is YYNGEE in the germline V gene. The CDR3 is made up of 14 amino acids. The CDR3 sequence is CASSPHTATGELFF. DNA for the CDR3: TGTGCCAGCAGCCCTCACACGGCGACCGGGGAGCTGTTTTTT.

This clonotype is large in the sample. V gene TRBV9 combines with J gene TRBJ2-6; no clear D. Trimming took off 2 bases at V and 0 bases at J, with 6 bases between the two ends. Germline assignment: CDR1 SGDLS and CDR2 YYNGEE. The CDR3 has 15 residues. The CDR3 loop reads CASSVGGSGANVLTF. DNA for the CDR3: TGTGCCAGCAGCGTCGGCGGCTCTGGGGCCAACGTCCTGACTTTC.

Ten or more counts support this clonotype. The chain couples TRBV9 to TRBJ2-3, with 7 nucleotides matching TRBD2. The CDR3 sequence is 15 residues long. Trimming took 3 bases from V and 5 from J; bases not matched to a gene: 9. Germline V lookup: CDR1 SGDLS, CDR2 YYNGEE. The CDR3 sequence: CASSGLAAVLDTQYF. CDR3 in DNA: TGTGCCAGCAGCGGACTAGCAGCTGTTTTAGATACGCAGTATTTT.

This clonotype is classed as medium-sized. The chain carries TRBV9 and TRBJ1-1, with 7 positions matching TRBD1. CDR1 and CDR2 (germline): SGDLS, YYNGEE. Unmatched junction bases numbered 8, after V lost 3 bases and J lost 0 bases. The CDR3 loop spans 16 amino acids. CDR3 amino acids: CASSARDRSMNTEAFF. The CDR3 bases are TGTGCCAGCAGCGCGAGGGACAGAAGTATGAACACTGAAGCTTTCTTT.

CDR3 amino acids: CASSETSGTGLNEQFF. CDR3 nucleotide sequence: TGTGCCAGCAGCGAAACTTCCGGGACAGGGCTCAATGAGCAGTTCTTC. The chain is built from TRBV9 and TRBJ2-1, with TRBD1 matching 9 bases. The CDR3 is 16 residues long. Germline V lookup: CDR1 SGDLS, CDR2 YYNGEE. J was trimmed by 6 bases and V by 3 bases; bases with no gene match: 10.

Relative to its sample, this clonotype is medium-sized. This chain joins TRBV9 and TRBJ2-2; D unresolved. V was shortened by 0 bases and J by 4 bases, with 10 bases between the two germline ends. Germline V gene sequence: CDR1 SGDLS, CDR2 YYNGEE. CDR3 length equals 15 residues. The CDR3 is CASSVAPAATGELFF. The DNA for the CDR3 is TGTGCCAGCAGCGTAGCCCCGGCCGCCACCGGGGAGCTGTTTTTT.

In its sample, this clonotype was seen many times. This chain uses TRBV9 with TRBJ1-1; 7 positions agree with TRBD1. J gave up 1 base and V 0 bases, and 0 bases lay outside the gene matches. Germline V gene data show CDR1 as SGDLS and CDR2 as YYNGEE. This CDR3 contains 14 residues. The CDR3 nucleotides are TGTGCCAGCAGCGTAGGACAGGGGAACACTGAAGCTTTCTTT. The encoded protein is CASSVGQGNTEAFF.

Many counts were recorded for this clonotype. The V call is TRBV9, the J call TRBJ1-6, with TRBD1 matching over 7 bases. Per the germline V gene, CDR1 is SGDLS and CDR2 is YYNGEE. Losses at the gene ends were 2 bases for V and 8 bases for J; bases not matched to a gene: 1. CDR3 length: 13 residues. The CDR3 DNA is TGTGCCAGCAGCGTCGACAGGGATTCACCCCTCCACTTT. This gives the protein CASSVDRDSPLHF.

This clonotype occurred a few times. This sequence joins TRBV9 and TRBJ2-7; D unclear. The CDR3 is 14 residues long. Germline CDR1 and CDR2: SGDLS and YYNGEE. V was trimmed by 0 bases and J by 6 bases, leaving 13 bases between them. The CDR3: CASSVGQVGSEQYF. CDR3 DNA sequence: TGTGCCAGCAGCGTAGGCCAAGTAGGCAGCGAGCAGTACTTC.

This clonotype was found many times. CDR3 sequence (DNA): TGTGCCAGCAGCGTAGGCTGGGGGGGCACAGATACGCAGTATTTT. Translation gives CASSVGWGGTDTQYF. The chain employs TRBV9 and TRBJ2-3, with D possibly matching TRBD2 (6 bases). The ends were cut back, 0 bases at V and 1 base at J, with 9 bases in the middle. Germline V CDR1 and CDR2: SGDLS, YYNGEE. The CDR3 spans 15 residues.

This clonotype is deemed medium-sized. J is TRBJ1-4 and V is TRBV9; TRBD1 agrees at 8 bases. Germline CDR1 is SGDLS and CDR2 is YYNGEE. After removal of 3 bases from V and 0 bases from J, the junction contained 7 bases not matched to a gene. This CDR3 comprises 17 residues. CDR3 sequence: CASSASTGVATNEKLFF. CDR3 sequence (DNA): TGTGCCAGCAGCGCGTCGACAGGGGTGGCAACTAATGAAAAACTGTTTTTT.

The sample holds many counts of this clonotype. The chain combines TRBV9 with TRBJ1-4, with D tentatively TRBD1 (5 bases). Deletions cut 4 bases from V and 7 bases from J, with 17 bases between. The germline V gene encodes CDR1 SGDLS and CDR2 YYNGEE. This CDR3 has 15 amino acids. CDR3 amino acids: CASSRAGLRGEKLFF. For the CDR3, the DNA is TGTGCCAGCAGCCGGGCAGGCCTGAGGGGTGAAAAACTGTTTTTT.

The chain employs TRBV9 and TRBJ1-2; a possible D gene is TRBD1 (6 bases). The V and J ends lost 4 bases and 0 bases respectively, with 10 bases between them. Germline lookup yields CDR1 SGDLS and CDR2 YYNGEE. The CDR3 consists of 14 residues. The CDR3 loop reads CASSPQGTNYGYTF. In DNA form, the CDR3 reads TGTGCCAGCAGCCCACAGGGAACTAACTATGGCTACACCTTC.

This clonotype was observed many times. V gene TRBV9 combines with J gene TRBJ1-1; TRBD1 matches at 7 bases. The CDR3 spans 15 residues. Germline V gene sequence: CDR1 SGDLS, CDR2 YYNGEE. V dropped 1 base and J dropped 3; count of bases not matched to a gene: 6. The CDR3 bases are TGTGCCAGCAGCGTAACCGACAGGGTGGACACTGAAGCTTTCTTT. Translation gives CASSVTDRVDTEAFF.